The 5 T cell receptor beta chains in this list originate from one sample, sequenced in a study of T cell responses to AZD1222 COVID-19 vaccine. Assay used: immunoSEQ multiplex PCR; TCRdb lists only in-frame clones, some missing. In the table there are about 140,000 clones, approximately 90% of which are singletons. The sample here was peripheral blood, taken on day 0 of AZD1222 vaccination. The source of these receptors is an adult in good health.

For the CDR3, the DNA is TGTGCCAGCAGCTTCGACCGAGAGACCCAGTACTTC. Amino acids: CASSFDRETQYF. The chain uses TRBV11-3 and TRBJ2-5; D unresolved. The germline V gene has CDR1 SGHNT and CDR2 YENEEA. The CDR3 extends over 12 amino acids. Trimming removed 3 bases at V and 4 bases at J, with 6 bases between.

The gene calls are TRBV27 and TRBJ2-7, with 8 bases that match TRBD1. This CDR3 is 16 amino acids long. Per the germline V gene, CDR1 is MNHEY and CDR2 is SMNVEV (reference sequence). The J segment lost 2 bases and the V segment lost 5 bases, leaving 11 bases of the junction unmatched. DNA for the CDR3: TGTGCCAGCAGTCGACAGACAGGGGCCTTTCCCTACGAGCAGTACTTC. This gives the protein CASSRQTGAFPYEQYF.

This sequence joins TRBV11-3 and TRBJ2-7, with D possibly called TRBD1 or TRBD2 (5 bases each). CDR1 is SGHNT and CDR2 is YENEEA in the germline V gene. The CDR3 covers 15 residues. The V gene lost 6 bases and the J gene lost 2 bases, with 17 bases spanning the gap. CDR3 nucleotides: TGTGCCAGCAGGAAGGCCGGGACGCAGGCCTACGAGCAGTACTTC. Residues: CASRKAGTQAYEQYF.

This clone has a single count. The chain links TRBV7-2 to TRBJ2-2, with 10 bases matching TRBD1. J lost 7 bases, V lost 4 bases, and 6 bases had no gene match. CDR3 length: 15 amino acids. From germline, CDR1 is SGHTA and CDR2 FQGNSA. Written as DNA, the CDR3 is TGTGCCAGCAGCTCGAAGGACAGGGGGTACGGGGAGCTGTTTTTT. Protein sequence: CASSSKDRGYGELFF.

The chain uses TRBV15 and TRBJ2-7, with D possibly called TRBD1 or TRBD2 (5 bases each). The germline V gene encodes CDR1 LNHNV and CDR2 YYDKDF (reference sequence). The CDR3 has 12 residues. The V gene lost 6 bases and the J gene lost 3 bases, with 9 bases spanning the gap. In DNA form, the CDR3 reads TGTGCCACCAGTCTTGGGGGCTACGAGCAGTACTTC. Protein: CATSLGGYEQYF.